The following is a TCR beta chain sequence with its context. The target antigen is unknown. These data belong to a study of cytomegalovirus exposure and HLA in healthy donors. Notes on the study in general: There were some public TCRs occurring in many donors, but most TCR sequences were rare.

CDR1 SGHDT and CDR2 YYEEEE come from the germline V gene. V was clipped by 0 bases and J by 5 bases, with 5 bases between them. The CDR3 runs 12 residues. The study ran its PCR with 60 Vbeta and 13 Jbeta primers. Here immunoSEQ multiplex PCR was the method, and the copy in TCRdb shows in-frame clones only, minus some. Of roughly 140,000 clones listed, roughly two thirds are singletons. What was sequenced was PBMCs. The chain combines TRBV5-6 with TRBJ2-5, with no clear D. This receptor was obtained from a human donor in good health. CDR3 region: CASSLVVETQYF. CDR3 nucleotides: TGTGCCAGCAGCTTGGTAGTGGAGACCCAGTACTTC.